Below are 17 T cell receptor beta chains sequenced from a single sample in a study of blood T cell repertoires in COVID-19. The table came from immunoSEQ multiplex PCR; TCRdb's copy has only in-frame clones and leaves some out. The table has 180,000 or so clones, roughly 86% seen once. Sequenced input: PBMCs or T cells enriched from blood (not recorded which). All receptors derive from a man between 40 and 49 years old with acute COVID-19.

The rearrangement uses TRBV19 and TRBJ2-1, with a weak D call TRBD1 (8 bases). This CDR3 is built from 15 residues. V was cut by 5 bases and J by 4 bases, with 15 bases left in between. Germline lookup yields CDR1 LNHDA and CDR2 SQIVND (reference sequence). The CDR3 here is CASSPGQGGYNEQFF. The CDR3 DNA is TGTGCCAGTAGTCCTGGACAGGGAGGGTACAATGAGCAGTTCTTC.

The chain links TRBV29-1 to TRBJ2-7; 7 positions match TRBD2. CDR1 and CDR2 from the germline V gene are SQVTM and ANQGSEA. The CDR3 runs 16 residues. With V trimmed by 3 bases and J by 0 bases, 11 bases remained unmatched. CDR3 residues: CSVDGGVGGSSYEQYF. The DNA of the CDR3 is TGCAGCGTTGATGGGGGAGTGGGGGGGAGCTCCTACGAGCAGTACTTC.

The chain carries TRBV11-2 and TRBJ2-3, with a possible D match to TRBD2 (6 bases). V was clipped by 4 bases and J by 9 bases, with 14 bases between them. Germline V CDR1 and CDR2: SGHAT, FQNNGV. The CDR3 spans 13 residues. CDR3 nucleotide sequence: TGTGCCAGCAGCTCGGACTATTCAGGGACGCAGTATTTT. Its protein is CASSSDYSGTQYF.

The V and J genes are TRBV6-5 and TRBJ2-1; D possibly corresponds to TRBD1 (6 bases). The V end was cut by 11 bases, the J end by 3 bases, with 11 bases between. This CDR3 comprises 12 residues. Germline V gives CDR1 MNHEY, CDR2 SVGAGI. CDR3: CAVRTVYNEQFF. DNA for the CDR3: TGTGCCGTGCGGACAGTCTACAATGAGCAGTTCTTC.

V gene TRBV24-1 combines with J gene TRBJ2-1; TRBD2 is a possible D gene (5 bases). Germline V lookup: CDR1 KGHDR, CDR2 SFDVKD. V was clipped by 2 bases and J by 9 bases, with 19 bases between them. The CDR3 runs to 16 residues. CDR3 amino acids: CATSDSRDLGSGEQFF. Written as DNA, the CDR3 is TGTGCCACCAGTGATTCCAGAGATCTGGGGAGTGGTGAGCAGTTCTTC.

The V gene is TRBV28, the J gene TRBJ2-5; TRBD1 is a possible D gene (6 bases). In germline, CDR1 is MDHEN, CDR2 SYDVKM. V lost 6 bases and J 5 bases, leaving 13 bases between the germline ends. The CDR3 is 13 residues long. CDR3 sequence reads: CASSNRAAETQYF. CDR3 nucleotide sequence: TGTGCCAGCAGCAACAGGGCGGCGGAGACCCAGTACTTC. Variable domain in full (rest from reference TRBV28 and TRBJ2-5): DVKVTQSSRYLVKRTGEKVFLECVQDMDHENMFWYRQDPGLGLRLIYFSYDVKMKEKGDIPEGYSVSREKKERFSLILESASTNQTSMYLCASSNRAAETQYFGPGTRLLVL.

This chain links TRBV19 with TRBJ1-5; 7 bases are shared with TRBD1. Germline-derived CDR1 and CDR2 are LNHDA and SQIVND (reference sequence). The trim removed 6 bases at V and 7 bases at J, leaving 12 bases unmatched. The CDR3 runs 15 residues. The CDR3 here is CASSSGQYLFQPQHF. CDR3 sequence (DNA): TGTGCCAGTAGCTCGGGACAGTACTTATTCCAGCCCCAGCATTTT.

There are a few counts of this clone. One end of the junction is discordant with germline, which a read error may explain. The chain links TRBV13 to TRBJ2-1; possibly TRBD2 for D (5 bases). Per the germline V gene, CDR1 is PRHDT and CDR2 is FYEKMQ (reference sequence). The CDR3 length is 15 residues. As DNA, the CDR3 is TGTGCCAGCAGCCTGCGGCGCGGACTTTCTAATGGGCAGTTCTTC. Translating gives CASSLRRGLSNGQFF.

V gene TRBV21-1 combines with J gene TRBJ1-6; the D call TRBD1 from the table was never checked on the DNA. TRBV21-1 is flagged as a pseudogene. This CDR3 is built from 17 residues. The CDR3 reads CASTRDTQVSYNSPLHF. The CDR3 nucleotides read TGTGCCAGCACTCGAGACACTCAGGTCTCCTATAATTCACCCCTCCACTTT.

J is TRBJ2-3 and V is TRBV9; 10 bases fit TRBD2. Per germline, CDR1 SGDLS and CDR2 YYNGEE. Trimming at V came to 1 base and at J to 2 bases, leaving 10 bases not matched to a gene. The CDR3 is 18 residues long. The CDR3 protein is CASSVKFGTSAHTDTQYF. The CDR3 DNA follows: TGTGCCAGCAGCGTAAAGTTTGGGACTAGCGCTCACACAGATACGCAGTATTTT.

V gene TRBV29-1 combines with J gene TRBJ1-1; tentatively, D is TRBD1 (6 bases). The CDR3 has 12 residues. With 4 bases removed from V and 5 bases from J, the gap between germline ends came to 11 bases. CDR1 SQVTM and CDR2 ANQGSEA come from the germline V gene. The CDR3 sequence is CSVASGETEAFF. The CDR3 DNA follows: TGCAGCGTTGCCTCAGGGGAAACTGAAGCTTTCTTT.

The V and J genes are TRBV7-9 and TRBJ1-1; D unresolved. Trimming shortened V by 6 bases and J by 0 bases, and 20 bases separated the two germline ends. CDR1 is SEHNR and CDR2 is FQNEAQ in the germline V gene (reference sequence). This CDR3 contains 17 residues. CDR3 sequence: CASRPRPTRALNTEAFF. Written as DNA, the CDR3 is TGTGCCAGCAGACCTAGACCGACTAGGGCCCTGAACACTGAAGCTTTCTTT.

This clone was seen only a few times. The rearrangement uses TRBV2 and TRBJ2-2, with 9 positions matching TRBD2. The junction had 9 bases not matched to a gene; V was cut back by 4 bases and J by 6 bases. Germline V CDR1 and CDR2: SNHLY, FYNNEI. CDR3 length: 16 residues. In DNA, the CDR3 is TGTGCCAGCAGTGGTACAGCGGGAGGTTCCGCCGGGGAGCTGTTTTTT. It is translated as CASSGTAGGSAGELFF.

The V call is TRBV4-2, the J call TRBJ2-2, with D possibly being TRBD1 (6 bases). The CDR3 loop spans 14 amino acids. V lost 4 bases to trimming and J lost 4 bases, with 10 bases between them. Germline loops: CDR1 LGHNA, CDR2 YNFKEQ. DNA of the CDR3: TGTGCCAGCAGCCCGGGACACTCCACCGGGGAGCTGTTTTTT. This codes for CASSPGHSTGELFF.

This chain joins TRBV15 and TRBJ2-1; maybe TRBD2 (7 bases). The ends were cut back, 7 bases at V and 8 bases at J, with 21 bases in the middle. CDR1 and CDR2 from the germline V gene are LNHNV and YYDKDF (reference sequence). The CDR3 is made up of 15 amino acids. CDR3 nucleotides: TGTGCCACCACCCCCTGGGGGGGGCTCGGGTATGAGCAGTTCTTC. As protein: CATTPWGGLGYEQFF.

This clone was observed a few times. CDR3: CASSINRGTYGYTF. CDR3 bases: TGTGCCAGTAGTATAAACAGGGGGACCTATGGCTACACCTTC. The rearrangement joins TRBV19 to TRBJ1-2; 8 bases fit TRBD1. Per the germline V gene, CDR1 is LNHDA and CDR2 is SQIVND (reference sequence). The CDR3 is made up of 14 amino acids. J was trimmed by 4 bases and V by 2 bases; bases with no gene match: 3.

The V gene is TRBV7-2, the J gene TRBJ1-1; no clear D. Per the germline V gene, CDR1 is SGHTA and CDR2 is FQGNSA. This CDR3 spans 14 amino acids. With 5 bases removed from V and 0 bases from J, the gap between germline ends came to 10 bases. CDR3 bases: TGTGCCAGCAGCGTTACAGTGATGAACACTGAAGCTTTCTTT. This encodes CASSVTVMNTEAFF.